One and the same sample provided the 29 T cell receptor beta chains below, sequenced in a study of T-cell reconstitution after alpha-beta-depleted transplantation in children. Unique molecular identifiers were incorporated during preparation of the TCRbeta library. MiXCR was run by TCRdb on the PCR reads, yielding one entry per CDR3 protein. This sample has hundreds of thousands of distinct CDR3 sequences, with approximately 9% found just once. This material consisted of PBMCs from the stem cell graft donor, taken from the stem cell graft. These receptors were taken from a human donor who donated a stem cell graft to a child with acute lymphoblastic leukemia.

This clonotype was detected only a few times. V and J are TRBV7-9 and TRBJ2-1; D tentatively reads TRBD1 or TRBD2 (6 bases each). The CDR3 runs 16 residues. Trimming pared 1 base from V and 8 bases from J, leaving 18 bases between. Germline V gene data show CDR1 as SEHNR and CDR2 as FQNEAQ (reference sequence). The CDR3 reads CASSLEVAGTRDEQFF. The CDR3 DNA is TGTGCCAGCAGCTTAGAAGTGGCGGGGACAAGGGATGAGCAGTTCTTC.

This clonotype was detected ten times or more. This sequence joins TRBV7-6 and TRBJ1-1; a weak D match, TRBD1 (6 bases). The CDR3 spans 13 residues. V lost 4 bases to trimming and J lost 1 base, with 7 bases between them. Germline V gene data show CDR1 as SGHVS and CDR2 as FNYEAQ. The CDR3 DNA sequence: TGTGCCAGCAGCTCGACAGGGAACACTGAAGCTTTCTTT. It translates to CASSSTGNTEAFF.

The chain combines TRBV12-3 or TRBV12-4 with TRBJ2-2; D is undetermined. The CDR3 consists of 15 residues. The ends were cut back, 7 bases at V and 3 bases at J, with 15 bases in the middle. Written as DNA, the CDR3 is TGTGCCAGCATCCCGTCCCCCCTCTACACCGGGGAGCTGTTTTTT. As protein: CASIPSPLYTGELFF.

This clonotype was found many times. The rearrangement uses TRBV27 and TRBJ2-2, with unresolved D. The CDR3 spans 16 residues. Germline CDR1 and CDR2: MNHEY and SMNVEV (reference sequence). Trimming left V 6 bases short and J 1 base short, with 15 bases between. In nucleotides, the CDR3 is TGTGCCAGCAGCCACCCATCCTCCAGGAACACCGGGGAGCTGTTTTTT. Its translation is CASSHPSSRNTGELFF.

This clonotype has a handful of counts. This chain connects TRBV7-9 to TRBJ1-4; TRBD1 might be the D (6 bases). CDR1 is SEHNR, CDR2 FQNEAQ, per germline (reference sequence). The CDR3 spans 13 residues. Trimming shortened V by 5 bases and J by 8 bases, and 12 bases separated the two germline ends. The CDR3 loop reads CASSPPGGEKLFF. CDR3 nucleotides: TGTGCCAGCAGCCCGCCGGGGGGCGAAAAACTGTTTTTT.

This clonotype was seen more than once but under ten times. The CDR3 spells CASSYSRGTQPQHF. CDR3 in DNA: TGTGCCAGCAGCTACTCCAGGGGCACTCAGCCCCAGCATTTT. The rearrangement uses TRBV7-9 and TRBJ1-5; D might be TRBD1 (6 bases). The germline V and J ends were trimmed by 4 bases and 6 bases, with 13 bases remaining between them. There are 14 residues in the CDR3. Germline-derived CDR1 and CDR2 are SEHNR and FQNEAQ (reference sequence).

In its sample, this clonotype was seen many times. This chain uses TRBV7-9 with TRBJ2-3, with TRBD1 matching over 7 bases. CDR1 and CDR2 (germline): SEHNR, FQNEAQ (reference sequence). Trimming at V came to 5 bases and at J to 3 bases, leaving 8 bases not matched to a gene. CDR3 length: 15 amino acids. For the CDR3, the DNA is TGTGCCAGCAGCCTTGACAGGGTTTCGACAGATACGCAGTATTTT. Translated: CASSLDRVSTDTQYF.

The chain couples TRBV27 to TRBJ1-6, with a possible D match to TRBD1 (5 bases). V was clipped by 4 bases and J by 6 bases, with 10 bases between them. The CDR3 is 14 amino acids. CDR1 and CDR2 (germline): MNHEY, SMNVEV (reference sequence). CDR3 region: CASSYQGRNSPLHF. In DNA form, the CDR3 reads TGTGCCAGCAGTTACCAGGGACGTAATTCACCCCTCCACTTT.

The DNA of the CDR3 is TGCGCCAGCAGCCGAGAGGGGCCCGGACAGGCAATAACTAATGAAAAACTGTTTTTT. Translation gives CASSREGPGQAITNEKLFF. V and J are TRBV4-1 and TRBJ1-4, with TRBD1 matching over 7 bases. Germline values: CDR1 MGHRA, CDR2 YSYEKL. CDR3 length: 19 residues. Losses at the gene ends were 4 bases for V and 1 base for J; bases not matched to a gene: 15.

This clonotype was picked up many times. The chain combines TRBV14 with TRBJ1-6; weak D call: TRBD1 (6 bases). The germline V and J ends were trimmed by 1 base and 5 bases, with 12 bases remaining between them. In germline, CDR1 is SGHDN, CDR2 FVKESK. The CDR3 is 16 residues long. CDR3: CASSQVGAADNSPLHF. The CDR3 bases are TGTGCCAGCAGCCAAGTGGGGGCAGCTGATAATTCACCCCTCCACTTT.

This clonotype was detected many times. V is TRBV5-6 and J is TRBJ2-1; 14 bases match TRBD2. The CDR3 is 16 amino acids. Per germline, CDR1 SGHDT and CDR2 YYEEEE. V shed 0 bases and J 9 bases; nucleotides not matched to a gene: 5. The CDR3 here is CASSLETSGGAIEQFF. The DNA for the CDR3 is TGTGCCAGCAGCTTGGAGACTAGCGGGGGGGCCATTGAGCAGTTCTTC. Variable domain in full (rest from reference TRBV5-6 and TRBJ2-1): DAGVTQSPTHLIKTRGQQVTLRCSPKSGHDTVSWYQQALGQGPQFIFQYYEEEERQRGNFPDRFSGHQFPNYSSELNVNALLLGDSALYLCASSLETSGGAIEQFFGPGTRLTVL.

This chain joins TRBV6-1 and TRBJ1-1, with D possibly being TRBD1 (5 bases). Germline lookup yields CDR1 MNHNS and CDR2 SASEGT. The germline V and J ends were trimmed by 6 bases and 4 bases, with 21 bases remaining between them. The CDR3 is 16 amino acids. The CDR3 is CASRPLTVPRGTEAFF. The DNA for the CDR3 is TGTGCCAGCAGGCCCCTGACAGTTCCGAGGGGCACTGAAGCTTTCTTT.

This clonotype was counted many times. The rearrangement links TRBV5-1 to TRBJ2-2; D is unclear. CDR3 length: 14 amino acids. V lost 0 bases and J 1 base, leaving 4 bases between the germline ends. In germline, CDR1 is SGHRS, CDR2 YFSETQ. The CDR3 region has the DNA TGCGCCAGCAGCTTGGGACGGAACACCGGGGAGCTGTTTTTT. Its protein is CASSLGRNTGELFF. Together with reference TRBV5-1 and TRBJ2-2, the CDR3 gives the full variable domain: KAGVTQTPRYLIKTRGQQVTLSCSPISGHRSVSWYQQTPGQGLQFLFEYFSETQRNKGNFPGRFSGRQFSNSRSEMNVSTLELGDSALYLCASSLGRNTGELFFGEGSRLTVL.

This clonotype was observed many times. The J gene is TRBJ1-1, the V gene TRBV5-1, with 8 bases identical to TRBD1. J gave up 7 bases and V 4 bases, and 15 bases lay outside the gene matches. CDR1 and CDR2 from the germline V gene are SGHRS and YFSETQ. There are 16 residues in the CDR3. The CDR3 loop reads CASSRGDRGPSGEAFF. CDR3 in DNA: TGCGCCAGCAGCCGGGGAGACAGGGGACCTTCGGGTGAAGCTTTCTTT.

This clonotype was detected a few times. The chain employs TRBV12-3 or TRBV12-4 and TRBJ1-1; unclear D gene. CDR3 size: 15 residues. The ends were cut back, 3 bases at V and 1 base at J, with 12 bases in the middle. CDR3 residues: CASSLGVGANTEAFF. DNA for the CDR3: TGTGCCAGCAGTTTGGGTGTGGGTGCGAACACTGAAGCTTTCTTT.

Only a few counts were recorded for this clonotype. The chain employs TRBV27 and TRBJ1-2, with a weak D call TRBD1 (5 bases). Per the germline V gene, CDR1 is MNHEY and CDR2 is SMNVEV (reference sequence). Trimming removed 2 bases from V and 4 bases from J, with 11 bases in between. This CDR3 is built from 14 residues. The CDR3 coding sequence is TGTGCCAGCAGTTTACAGCAGGGCGCCTATGGCTACACCTTC. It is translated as CASSLQQGAYGYTF.

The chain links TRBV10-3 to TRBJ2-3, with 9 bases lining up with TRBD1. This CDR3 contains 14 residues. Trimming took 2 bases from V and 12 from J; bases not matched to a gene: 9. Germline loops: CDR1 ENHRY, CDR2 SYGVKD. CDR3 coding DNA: TGTGCCATCAGTGAGGCCACAGGGGGCGCATTCCAGTATTTT. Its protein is CAISEATGGAFQYF.

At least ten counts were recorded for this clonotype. The CDR3 region is CSVDGVRSGGTDTQYF. The CDR3 coding sequence is TGCAGCGTTGATGGGGTGCGGTCCGGTGGCACAGATACGCAGTATTTT. The chain uses TRBV29-1 and TRBJ2-3; D gene ambiguous. The CDR3 consists of 16 residues. The V end was cut by 3 bases, the J end by 1 base, with 17 bases between. Germline lookup yields CDR1 SQVTM and CDR2 ANQGSEA.

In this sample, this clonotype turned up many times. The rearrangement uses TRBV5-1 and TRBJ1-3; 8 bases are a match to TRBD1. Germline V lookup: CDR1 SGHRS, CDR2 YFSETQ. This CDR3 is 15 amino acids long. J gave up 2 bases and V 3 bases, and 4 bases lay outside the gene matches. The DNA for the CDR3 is TGCGCCAGCAGCTCGCAGACAGGGGCTGGAAACACCATATATTTT. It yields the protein CASSSQTGAGNTIYF.

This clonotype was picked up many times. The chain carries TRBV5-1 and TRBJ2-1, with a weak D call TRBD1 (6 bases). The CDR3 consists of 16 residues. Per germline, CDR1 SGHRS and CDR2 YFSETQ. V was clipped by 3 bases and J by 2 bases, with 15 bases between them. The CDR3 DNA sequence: TGCGCCAGCAGCTCGGCCGGGACAAGAACCTACAATGAGCAGTTCTTC. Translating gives CASSSAGTRTYNEQFF.

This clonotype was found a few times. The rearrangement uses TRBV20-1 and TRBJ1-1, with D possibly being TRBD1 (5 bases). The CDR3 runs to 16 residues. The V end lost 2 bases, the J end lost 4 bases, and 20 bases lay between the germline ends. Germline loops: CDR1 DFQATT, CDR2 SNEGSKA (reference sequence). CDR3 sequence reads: CSARPAGAGRSTEAFF. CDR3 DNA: TGCAGTGCTAGACCCGCGGGCGCAGGGAGGAGCACTGAAGCTTTCTTT.

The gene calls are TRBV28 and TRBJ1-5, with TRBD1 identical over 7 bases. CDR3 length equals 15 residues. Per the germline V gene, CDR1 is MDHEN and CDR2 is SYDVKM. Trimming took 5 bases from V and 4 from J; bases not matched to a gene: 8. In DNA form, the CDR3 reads TGTGCCAGCAGTCCAGGGGGAGAGCGGAATCAGCCCCAGCATTTT. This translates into CASSPGGERNQPQHF.

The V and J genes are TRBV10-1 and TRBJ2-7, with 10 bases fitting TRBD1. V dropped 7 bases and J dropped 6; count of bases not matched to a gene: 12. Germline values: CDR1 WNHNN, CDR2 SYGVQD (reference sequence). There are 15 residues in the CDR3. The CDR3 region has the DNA TGCGCCAGCACCGCAGGGGGGACAGGGGCTTCCGAGCAGTACTTC. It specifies CASTAGGTGASEQYF.

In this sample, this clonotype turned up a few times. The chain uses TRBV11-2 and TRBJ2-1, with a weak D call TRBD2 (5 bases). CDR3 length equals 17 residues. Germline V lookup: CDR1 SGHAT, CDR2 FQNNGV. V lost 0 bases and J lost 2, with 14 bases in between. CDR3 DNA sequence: TGTGCCAGCAGCTTAGATTCGGGGTGGGCGGCCTACAATGAGCAGTTCTTC. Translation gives CASSLDSGWAAYNEQFF.

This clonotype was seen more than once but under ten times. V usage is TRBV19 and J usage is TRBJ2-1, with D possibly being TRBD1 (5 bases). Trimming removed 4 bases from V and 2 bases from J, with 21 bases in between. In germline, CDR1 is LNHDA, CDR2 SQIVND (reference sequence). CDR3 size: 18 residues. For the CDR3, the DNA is TGTGCCAGTAGTACCGCAACGGGTAGGGGTGGTGCCTACAATGAGCAGTTCTTC. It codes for CASSTATGRGGAYNEQFF.

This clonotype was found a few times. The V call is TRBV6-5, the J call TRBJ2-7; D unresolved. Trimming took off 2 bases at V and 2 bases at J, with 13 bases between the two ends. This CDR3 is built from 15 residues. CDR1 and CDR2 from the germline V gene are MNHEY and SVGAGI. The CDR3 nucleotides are TGTGCCAGCAGTTACGAACACCGACCTACCTACGAGCAGTACTTC. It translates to CASSYEHRPTYEQYF.

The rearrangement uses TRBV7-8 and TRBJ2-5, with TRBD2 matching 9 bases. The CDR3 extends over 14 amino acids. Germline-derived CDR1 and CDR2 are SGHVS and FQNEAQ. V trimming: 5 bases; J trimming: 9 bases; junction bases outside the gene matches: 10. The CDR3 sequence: CASSKTSGGGSQYF. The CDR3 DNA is TGTGCCAGCAGCAAGACTAGCGGAGGAGGGTCCCAGTACTTC.

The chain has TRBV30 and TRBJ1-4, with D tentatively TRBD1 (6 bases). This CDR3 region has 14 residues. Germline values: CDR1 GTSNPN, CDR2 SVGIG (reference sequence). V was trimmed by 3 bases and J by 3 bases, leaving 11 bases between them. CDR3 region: CAWRSRTANEKLFF. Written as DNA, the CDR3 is TGTGCCTGGAGATCAAGGACAGCTAATGAAAAACTGTTTTTT.

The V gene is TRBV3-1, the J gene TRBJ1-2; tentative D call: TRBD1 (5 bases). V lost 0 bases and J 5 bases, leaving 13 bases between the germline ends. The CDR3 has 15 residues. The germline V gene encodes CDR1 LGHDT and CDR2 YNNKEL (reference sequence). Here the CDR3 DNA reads TGTGCCAGCAGCCAAGACGGCGGACACATATATGGCTACACCTTC. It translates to CASSQDGGHIYGYTF.